The 3 T cell receptor beta chains below all came from one sample that was sequenced in a study of regulatory T cells in long-lasting Graves disease. Described time point: newly diagnosed GD, antithyroid drugs for less than 3 months. RNA from PBMCs was the source of the TCR library. Sequencing libraries for TCR beta were prepared with iRepertoire HTBI primers and Arm-PCR of CDR3 regions. One entry per CDR3 protein results from TCRdb running MiXCR on the multiplex PCR reads. The table has 500,000 or so distinct CDR3 sequences, roughly 16% seen once. These data also formed part of another study, on T cells in Graves' hyperthyroidism and ophthalmopathy.

Here the sequenced sample was peripheral blood mononuclear cells (PBMCs), taken at new diagnosis, from a patient treated with antithyroid drugs. Receptor source: a man aged 35 to 55 with Graves disease.

This clonotype was seen at least ten times. The chain's CDR3 is CASSLLGSGTRNEAFF. In nucleotides, the CDR3 is TGTGCCAGCAGTTTACTAGGGTCCGGGACACGCAATGAAGCTTTCTTT. The J gene is TRBJ1-1, the V gene TRBV28, with D possibly being TRBD1 (6 bases). This CDR3 has 16 amino acids. The V gene's germline CDR1 is MDHEN and CDR2 SYDVKM. The V end lost 2 bases, the J end lost 7 bases, and 20 bases lay between the germline ends.

The J gene is TRBJ2-2, the V gene TRBV24-1; D is ambiguous. Looked up from germline, CDR1 is KGHDR and CDR2 is SFDVKD. The CDR3 is 16 amino acids. The V and J ends lost 4 bases and 6 bases respectively, with 17 bases between them. As DNA, the CDR3 is TGTGCCACCAGTGAACAACCCCCCTGGTTAGCCGGGGAGCTGTTTTTT. Protein sequence: CATSEQPPWLAGELFF.

Turning to this clonotype: Possible read error: a much larger clone is one base away. Given the absence of the conserved phenylalanine or tryptophan at the CDR3 end, a read error is likely. The chain combines TRBV10-3 with TRBJ2-1; 7 bases line up with TRBD1. Near its end, the DNA agrees better with TRBJ2-7, so the J call may be wrong. This CDR3 region has 14 residues. Per germline, CDR1 ENHRY and CDR2 SYGVKD. Here the CDR3 reads CAISGRQGSYEQYL. In DNA form, the CDR3 reads TGTGCCATCAGTGGAAGACAGGGTTCCTACGAGCAGTACCTC.